One T cell receptor (beta chain) is described in this entry. Original analysis: Nucleated cell number was recorded as an estimate derived from reference gene primer amplification. The assay was immunoSEQ multiplex PCR, and TCRdb's table has in-frame clones only and misses some. V, J and clone size reflect that table, while D and trimming were determined from the DNA. The data contain about 120,000 clones, under 90% of them seen just once; the ten biggest clones take up 3.5% to 5.5%. The sample comes from a study of blood T cell repertoires in COVID-19. At the level of the study: Samples representing acute and convalescent COVID-19 were sourced from the United States, Italy and Spain. T cells, B-cell-depleted T cells, or PBMCs provided the cDNA or gDNA that served as material.

The germline V gene has CDR1 SGDLS and CDR2 YYNGEE. CDR3 length equals 14 residues. V shed 3 bases and J 9 bases; nucleotides not matched to a gene: 6. The source material was peripheral blood. The receptor was isolated from a woman in her 70s with acute or convalescent COVID-19. The J gene is TRBJ2-1, the V gene TRBV9; TRBD1 matches 10 bases. CDR3 bases: TGTGCCAGCAGCGGCCGACAGGGGGCATCTGAGCAGTTCTTC. Translating gives CASSGRQGASEQFF.